This is a list of T cell receptor beta chains from one sample in a study of blood T cell repertoires in COVID-19. Repertoires were generated with immunoSEQ multiplex PCR, while TCRdb's copy carries only in-frame clones and drops some. The profile shows around 62,000 clones, more than 75% of them singletons. The sample was peripheral blood. The receptors stem from a human donor in a cohort sampled during active COVID-19. CDR3s include the opening cysteine and the closing phenylalanine or tryptophan. D genes are given only for firm matches. The size of a clone is reported for some rows only, either as once, few or many, or as a class for expanded clones.

j_gene: TRBJ1-2; v_gene: TRBV5-6; d_gene: -; abundance: once; CDR3nt: TGTGCCAGCAGCTTGGATCCCCCATTGGCCTATGGCTACACCTTC; CDR3aa: CASSLDPPLAYGYTF
j_gene: TRBJ2-6; v_gene: TRBV5-4; d_gene: TRBD1; abundance: -; CDR3nt: TGTGCCAGCAGCCGGACAGGGCTTTTGGGGGCCAACGTCCTGACTTTC; CDR3aa: CASSRTGLLGANVLTF
j_gene: TRBJ2-7; v_gene: TRBV6-2/TRBV6-3; d_gene: TRBD1; abundance: -; CDR3nt: TGTGCCAGCAGTTACGGCTTGACAGGGGGACCCTACGAGCAGTACTTC; CDR3aa: CASSYGLTGGPYEQYF
j_gene: TRBJ1-2; v_gene: TRBV7-2; d_gene: TRBD1; abundance: -; CDR3nt: TGTGCCAGCAGCTTAACAACAGGGGTTGGCTACACCTTC; CDR3aa: CASSLTTGVGYTF
j_gene: TRBJ2-1; v_gene: TRBV5-5; d_gene: TRBD1; abundance: -; CDR3nt: TGTGCCAGCAGCTTGGTAGGGGGCTTAACCTACAATGAGCAGTTCTTC; CDR3aa: CASSLVGGLTYNEQFF
j_gene: TRBJ1-5; v_gene: TRBV7-9; d_gene: -; abundance: -; CDR3nt: TGTGCCAGCAGCCTAGACGCGGACAGTCGGTATCAGCCCCAGCATTTT; CDR3aa: CASSLDADSRYQPQHF
j_gene: TRBJ1-2; v_gene: TRBV6-6; d_gene: TRBD1; abundance: -; CDR3nt: TGTGCCAGCAGTTACTACATGGGACAGTTCACCGGCTACACCTTC; CDR3aa: CASSYYMGQFTGYTF
j_gene: TRBJ2-7; v_gene: TRBV6-5; d_gene: -; abundance: -; CDR3nt: TGTGCCAGCAGTTACTCGATACAGAACGAGCAGTACTTC; CDR3aa: CASSYSIQNEQYF
j_gene: TRBJ2-7; v_gene: TRBV5-5; d_gene: TRBD1; abundance: -; CDR3nt: TGTGCCAGCAGCTTGTACGGACAGGGGAACGAGCAGTACTTC; CDR3aa: CASSLYGQGNEQYF
j_gene: TRBJ2-7; v_gene: TRBV28; d_gene: TRBD1; abundance: -; CDR3nt: TGTGCCAGCAGTTCGTGGACAGGGGTCTACGAGCAGTACTTC; CDR3aa: CASSSWTGVYEQYF
j_gene: TRBJ2-1; v_gene: TRBV19; d_gene: TRBD2; abundance: -; CDR3nt: TGTGCCAGTAGTACACTAGCGGGAGTAGGGGGCAATGAGCAGTTCTTC; CDR3aa: CASSTLAGVGGNEQFF
j_gene: TRBJ2-7; v_gene: TRBV18; d_gene: TRBD2; abundance: -; CDR3nt: TGTGCCAGCTCACCACAGGGACTAGCGAGTTCCTACGAGCAGTACTTC; CDR3aa: CASSPQGLASSYEQYF
j_gene: TRBJ1-6; v_gene: TRBV3-1/TRBV3-2; d_gene: -; abundance: -; CDR3nt: TGTGCCAGCAGCGAGGGGGGGGCCGCTAATTCACCCCTCCACTTT; CDR3aa: CASSEGGAANSPLHF
j_gene: TRBJ1-1; v_gene: TRBV19; d_gene: TRBD1; abundance: -; CDR3nt: TGTGCCAGTAGTGCCCGGGACAGGGATGAAGCTTTCTTT; CDR3aa: CASSARDRDEAFF
j_gene: TRBJ2-2; v_gene: TRBV5-4; d_gene: TRBD2; abundance: -; CDR3nt: TGTGCCAGCAGCTTAACTAGCGGGTCGCCCACCGGGGAGCTGTTTTTT; CDR3aa: CASSLTSGSPTGELFF
j_gene: TRBJ2-7; v_gene: TRBV19; d_gene: -; abundance: -; CDR3nt: TGTGCCAGTAGTAGGGCAGAGAATTTCTACGAGCAGTACTTC; CDR3aa: CASSRAENFYEQYF
j_gene: TRBJ2-1; v_gene: TRBV13; d_gene: TRBD2; abundance: -; CDR3nt: TGTGCCAGCAGCACGCTAGCGGGGTTATCCTACAATGAGCAGTTCTTC; CDR3aa: CASSTLAGLSYNEQFF
j_gene: TRBJ2-1; v_gene: TRBV3-1/TRBV3-2; d_gene: -; abundance: once; CDR3nt: TGTGCCAGCAGCCAAGGCCCCGGGAGCTCCTACAATGAGCAGTTCTTC; CDR3aa: CASSQGPGSSYNEQFF
j_gene: TRBJ2-3; v_gene: TRBV7-6; d_gene: TRBD2; abundance: -; CDR3nt: TGTGCCAGCAGCTTGAGCGGGGGGGCCGAAGATACGCAGTATTTT; CDR3aa: CASSLSGGAEDTQYF
j_gene: TRBJ2-3; v_gene: TRBV9; d_gene: TRBD2; abundance: once; CDR3nt: TGTGCCAGCAGCGTAGGATCGGGAGGGGGCACAGATACGCAGTATTTT; CDR3aa: CASSVGSGGGTDTQYF
j_gene: TRBJ2-3; v_gene: TRBV5-1; d_gene: TRBD2; abundance: once; CDR3nt: TGCGCCAGCAGCAGGGAGGGGCGCACAGATACGCAGTATTTT; CDR3aa: CASSREGRTDTQYF
j_gene: TRBJ2-2; v_gene: TRBV3-1/TRBV3-2; d_gene: -; abundance: few; CDR3nt: TGTGCCAGCAGCCAAGTACCAGGATCTACCGGGGAGCTGTTTTTT; CDR3aa: CASSQVPGSTGELFF
j_gene: TRBJ1-2; v_gene: TRBV18; d_gene: TRBD1; abundance: -; CDR3nt: TGTGCCAGCTCACCTGGGACAGGGGCGGACTATGGCTACACCTTC; CDR3aa: CASSPGTGADYGYTF
j_gene: TRBJ1-1; v_gene: TRBV6-2/TRBV6-3; d_gene: -; abundance: -; CDR3nt: TGTGCCAGCAGTTCGCCGACTGAGAACACTGAAGCTTTCTTT; CDR3aa: CASSSPTENTEAFF
j_gene: TRBJ2-3; v_gene: TRBV7-9; d_gene: TRBD1; abundance: -; CDR3nt: TGTGCCAGCAGCGCCCGGGACAGGGAGTTTCAGGAGGCAGATACGCAGTATTTT; CDR3aa: CASSARDREFQEADTQYF
j_gene: TRBJ1-1; v_gene: TRBV15; d_gene: -; abundance: -; CDR3nt: TGTGCCACCAGCGTAGAAGCTAACACTGAAGCTTTCTTT; CDR3aa: CATSVEANTEAFF
j_gene: TRBJ1-1; v_gene: TRBV13; d_gene: -; abundance: -; CDR3nt: TGTGCCAGCAGCTTAGTGGGCCAGGGGCCTCTGAACACTGAAGCTTTCTTT; CDR3aa: CASSLVGQGPLNTEAFF
j_gene: TRBJ1-6; v_gene: TRBV7-8; d_gene: -; abundance: -; CDR3nt: TGTGCCAGCAGCTTAGCCCCTCATCCGCGGGGCTACCCATTCCCTTCACCCCTCCACTTT; CDR3aa: CASSLAPHPRGYPFPSPLHF
j_gene: TRBJ2-7; v_gene: TRBV4-1; d_gene: -; abundance: -; CDR3nt: TGCGCCAGCAGCCACCCAGGGGCCTACGAGCAGTACTTC; CDR3aa: CASSHPGAYEQYF
j_gene: TRBJ1-1; v_gene: TRBV29-1; d_gene: -; abundance: few; CDR3nt: TGCAGCGTTGTGGGGGCGATGGGCACTGAAGCTTTCTTT; CDR3aa: CSVVGAMGTEAFF
j_gene: TRBJ1-1; v_gene: TRBV10-2; d_gene: -; abundance: -; CDR3nt: TGCGCCAGCAGTGGGAGGGATTATAACACTGAAGCTTTCTTT; CDR3aa: CASSGRDYNTEAFF
j_gene: TRBJ1-1; v_gene: TRBV4-2; d_gene: TRBD1; abundance: -; CDR3nt: TGTGCCAGCAGCCAGGAGGGGGGACAGTTAAACACTGAAGCTTTCTTT; CDR3aa: CASSQEGGQLNTEAFF
j_gene: TRBJ1-5; v_gene: TRBV6-6; d_gene: TRBD1; abundance: -; CDR3nt: TGTGCCAGCAGCCAACAGGGGGCCGGCGATCAGCCCCAGCATTTT; CDR3aa: CASSQQGAGDQPQHF
j_gene: TRBJ2-1; v_gene: TRBV3-1/TRBV3-2; d_gene: TRBD2; abundance: -; CDR3nt: TGTGCCAGCAGGGGACTAGCTCACAATGAGCAGTTCTTC; CDR3aa: CASRGLAHNEQFF
j_gene: TRBJ2-7; v_gene: TRBV6-2/TRBV6-3; d_gene: TRBD1; abundance: -; CDR3nt: TGTGCCAGCAGCCCGGGGGACAGGACTACCTACGAGCAGTACTTC; CDR3aa: CASSPGDRTTYEQYF
j_gene: TRBJ2-1; v_gene: TRBV6-5; d_gene: TRBD2; abundance: -; CDR3nt: TGTGCCAGCGGGACTAACAATGAGCAGTTCTTC; CDR3aa: CASGTNNEQFF
j_gene: TRBJ2-1; v_gene: TRBV20-1; d_gene: -; abundance: -; CDR3nt: TGCAGTGCTAGGGAGGCGGCTATGCTCTTC; CDR3aa: CSAREAAMLF
j_gene: TRBJ1-3; v_gene: TRBV3-1/TRBV3-2; d_gene: TRBD1; abundance: once; CDR3nt: TGTGCCAGCAGCCAAGATCCAGGGGGCCTTGGAAACACCATATATTTT; CDR3aa: CASSQDPGGLGNTIYF
j_gene: TRBJ2-5; v_gene: TRBV24-1; d_gene: TRBD2; abundance: -; CDR3nt: TGTGCCACCAGCGGGGGGGGAGGTCGAGAGACCCAGTACTTC; CDR3aa: CATSGGGGRETQYF
j_gene: TRBJ2-7; v_gene: TRBV2; d_gene: -; abundance: -; CDR3nt: TGTGCCAGCAGTTGGAGGGGAAGGAGCTCCTACGAGCAGTACTTC; CDR3aa: CASSWRGRSSYEQYF
j_gene: TRBJ2-3; v_gene: TRBV29-1; d_gene: TRBD2; abundance: -; CDR3nt: TGCAGCGTTGAAGAACTAGCGGGATTCACAGATACGCAGTATTTT; CDR3aa: CSVEELAGFTDTQYF
j_gene: TRBJ2-7; v_gene: TRBV7-9; d_gene: -; abundance: -; CDR3nt: TGTGCCAGCAGCCCCCCCGGGATTATCCACGAGCAGTACTTC; CDR3aa: CASSPPGIIHEQYF
j_gene: TRBJ1-3; v_gene: TRBV25-1; d_gene: TRBD1; abundance: -; CDR3nt: TGTGCCAGCAGTTTACAGGGGGTTGGAAACACCATATATTTT; CDR3aa: CASSLQGVGNTIYF
j_gene: TRBJ1-1; v_gene: TRBV3-1/TRBV3-2; d_gene: TRBD1; abundance: few; CDR3nt: TGTGCCAGCAGCCGAGACAGGGACTCTGAAGCTTTCTTT; CDR3aa: CASSRDRDSEAFF
j_gene: TRBJ1-1; v_gene: TRBV5-1; d_gene: -; abundance: -; CDR3nt: TGCGCCAGCAGCTTTTCCAGACAGAACACTGAAGCTTTCTTT; CDR3aa: CASSFSRQNTEAFF